This T cell receptor beta chain was sequenced during a study of blood T cell repertoires in COVID-19. Across the study: The cDNA or gDNA used as material had been derived from T cells, B-cell-depleted T cells, or PBMCs.

Assignments of participants to cohorts depended upon their own reported clinical history. The method was immunoSEQ multiplex PCR; TCRdb's version includes in-frame clones alone and lacks a portion of them. The sample carries about 380,000 clones, about 90% recorded once. Sequences were obtained from PBMCs or T cells enriched from blood (not recorded which). This sequence was found in a man aged 30-40 years who had recovered from COVID-19.

The CDR3 reads CASSDLGQMNSPLHF. In DNA, the CDR3 is TGTGCCAGCAGTGATTTGGGGCAGATGAATTCACCCCTCCACTTT. The chain employs TRBV25-1 and TRBJ1-6; D is possibly TRBD1 (5 bases). This CDR3 contains 15 residues. Trimming left V 3 bases short and J 7 bases short, with 13 bases between. Looked up from germline, CDR1 is MGHDK and CDR2 is SYGVNS.